This T cell receptor (beta chain) is drawn from a study of T cells of healthy individuals. MiXCR was run by TCRdb on the 5' RACE reads, yielding one entry per CDR3 protein. This sample has 60,000 to 70,000 distinct CDR3 sequences, with roughly 17% found just once. The V gene lost 3 bases and the J gene lost 3 bases, with 11 bases spanning the gap. Germline CDR1 reads SEHNR; CDR2 reads FQNEAQ (reference sequence). The CDR3 loop spans 14 amino acids. This sequence originates from a human donor in good health. The chain carries TRBV7-9 and TRBJ1-1, with D tentatively TRBD1 (5 bases). Here the CDR3 DNA reads TGTGCCAGCAGCTTCAGGGTGAAGGACACTGAAGCTTTCTTT. Its translation is CASSFRVKDTEAFF.